This is a list of T cell receptor beta chains from one sample in a study of T cells after posttransplantation cyclophosphamide. TCRdb keeps only in-frame clones here, not all; method: immunoSEQ multiplex PCR. The table has approximately 11,000 clones, around four fifths seen once. Sequencing was performed on PBMCs, taken about 2,000 days after allogeneic stem cell transplant with posttransplant cyclophosphamide. These receptors came from a female patient aged 50-59 years who received an allogeneic stem cell transplant from a related donor, was CMV-positive, and had no GVHD. Some of these T cells may belong to the graft donor. Each CDR3 is given with its conserved first and last residue. D genes are given only for firm matches. Not every row has a clone size; where given, it reads once, few, many or a size class.

v_gene	j_gene	d_gene	abundance	CDR3aa	CDR3nt
TRBV7-8	TRBJ2-7	TRBD2	.	CASSLVYRVAGSSYEQYF	TGTGCCAGCAGCTTAGTTTATCGGGTAGCGGGAAGCTCCTACGAGCAGTACTTC
TRBV7-9	TRBJ2-3	.	.	CASSPRGGTDTQYF	TGTGCCAGCAGCCCCCGAGGAGGCACAGATACGCAGTATTTT
TRBV2	TRBJ1-3	.	few	CASVAGIAGNTIYF	TGTGCCAGCGTGGCAGGGATAGCTGGAAACACCATATATTTT
TRBV11-2	TRBJ2-7	.	.	CASSRLFRSYEQYF	TGTGCCAGCAGCCGACTCTTCCGGTCCTACGAGCAGTACTTC
TRBV5-5	TRBJ1-5	.	.	CASSLSTDHLNQPQHF	TGTGCCAGCAGCTTGAGCACAGACCACCTCAATCAGCCCCAGCATTTT
TRBV5-6	TRBJ1-5	.	.	CASSSLTEYSNQPQHF	TGTGCCAGCAGCTCCCTGACAGAGTATAGCAATCAGCCCCAGCATTTT
TRBV7-8	TRBJ1-5	.	few	CASSPKNGLNQPQHF	TGTGCCAGCAGTCCTAAGAATGGGCTTAATCAGCCCCAGCATTTT
TRBV30	TRBJ1-1	.	.	CAWSVQVNTEAFF	TGTGCCTGGAGTGTCCAGGTGAACACTGAAGCTTTCTTT
TRBV28	TRBJ2-7	.	.	CASTTLGGRGLYEQYF	TGTGCCAGCACGACCTTGGGGGGAAGAGGGCTCTACGAGCAGTACTTC
TRBV18	TRBJ2-1	TRBD2	.	CASSAGVIDNEQFF	TGTGCCAGCTCAGCGGGAGTGATCGACAATGAGCAGTTCTTC
TRBV27	TRBJ1-1	.	.	CASSRSPRGSDEAFF	TGTGCCAGCAGTCGCAGTCCTAGGGGGAGCGACGAAGCTTTCTTT
TRBV7-2	TRBJ2-7	TRBD2	.	CASSLAGVAGVPPYEQYF	TGTGCCAGCAGCTTAGCTGGGGTAGCGGGAGTGCCCCCCTACGAGCAGTACTTC
TRBV11-2	TRBJ1-1	.	.	CASSPDETGNTEAFF	TGTGCCAGCAGCCCTGACGAGACAGGGAACACTGAAGCTTTCTTT
TRBV6-5	TRBJ2-7	TRBD2	.	CASSRLAGVGEQYF	TGTGCCAGCAGCCGACTAGCGGGAGTAGGGGAGCAGTACTTC
TRBV25-1	TRBJ1-1	TRBD1	.	CASSDRDRGSTEAFF	TGTGCCAGCAGTGACCGGGACAGGGGTTCAACTGAAGCTTTCTTT
TRBV27	TRBJ1-2	TRBD1	.	CASSLQRGHRALYGYTF	TGTGCCAGCAGTTTACAGAGGGGGCACAGGGCCCTCTATGGCTACACCTTC
TRBV10-2	TRBJ2-6	TRBD2	.	CASSELPLTLAGGSGANVLTF	TGCGCCAGCAGTGAGTTGCCCCTCACACTAGCGGGAGGCTCTGGGGCCAACGTCCTGACTTTC
TRBV5-1	TRBJ2-5	.	once	CASSNSWETQYF	TGCGCCAGCAGCAACTCCTGGGAGACCCAGTACTTC
TRBV4-3	TRBJ2-7	.	few	CASSAGLGNYEQYF	TGCGCCAGCAGCGCGGGACTCGGTAACTACGAGCAGTACTTC
TRBV9	TRBJ2-3	.	.	CASTYLAGEGDTQYF	TGTGCCAGCACATACCTCGCCGGAGAGGGAGATACGCAGTATTTT
TRBV29-1	TRBJ1-5	.	.	CSVVDRPDQPQHF	TGCAGCGTTGTTGACAGGCCCGATCAGCCCCAGCATTTT
TRBV29-1	TRBJ1-5	.	.	CSVGTGSQPQHF	TGCAGCGTGGGAACAGGGTCTCAGCCCCAGCATTTT
TRBV19	TRBJ1-2	.	.	CASSRRQFLYGYTF	TGTGCCAGTAGTAGGAGACAGTTCCTCTATGGCTACACCTTC
TRBV15	TRBJ2-7	TRBD1	.	CATSSPGQSSYEQYF	TGTGCCACCAGCAGTCCGGGACAGAGCTCCTACGAGCAGTACTTC
TRBV5-8	TRBJ1-1	.	.	CASSSSYGVFLNTEAFF	TGTGCCAGCAGTTCATCCTATGGTGTTTTTTTGAACACTGAAGCTTTCTTT
TRBV6-5	TRBJ2-7	.	.	CASSYFAGLGEQYF	TGTGCCAGCAGTTACTTCGCGGGATTAGGGGAGCAGTACTTC
TRBV18	TRBJ2-1	.	few	CASSPPSRTDYNEQFF	TGTGCCAGCTCACCCCCTTCTAGGACAGACTACAATGAGCAGTTCTTC
TRBV5-4	TRBJ2-3	TRBD1	.	CASSLRQGTLTDTQYF	TGTGCCAGCAGCTTAAGACAGGGAACCCTCACAGATACGCAGTATTTT
TRBV5-4	TRBJ2-1	.	once	CASRPRQSSYNEQFF	TGTGCCAGCAGACCTAGGCAGAGCTCCTACAATGAGCAGTTCTTC
TRBV30	TRBJ1-2	TRBD1	.	CAWSVPGQPYYGYTF	TGTGCCTGGAGTGTGCCGGGACAGCCTTACTATGGCTACACCTTC
TRBV9	TRBJ1-5	.	.	CASSRGAGNQPQHF	TGTGCCAGCTCCCGGGGGGCGGGAAATCAGCCCCAGCATTTT
TRBV6-1	TRBJ2-5	.	.	CASRESGQETQYF	TGTGCCAGCAGGGAAAGCGGACAAGAGACCCAGTACTTC
TRBV28	TRBJ2-7	.	once	CASSSTLYEQYF	TGTGCCAGCAGTTCGACACTTTACGAGCAGTACTTC
TRBV19	TRBJ2-4	.	.	CASSVQGNIQYF	TGTGCCAGTAGCGTACAGGGAAACATTCAGTACTTC
TRBV4-3	TRBJ2-3	.	.	CASSQEGRGSTDTQYF	TGCGCCAGCAGCCAAGAGGGGAGGGGGAGCACAGATACGCAGTATTTT
TRBV28	TRBJ1-2	TRBD1	.	CASGNPGQGNGYTF	TGTGCCAGCGGCAATCCGGGACAGGGGAATGGCTACACCTTC
TRBV7-3	TRBJ2-1	TRBD2	.	CAVTSGSHNEQFF	TGTGCGGTGACTAGCGGGAGTCACAATGAGCAGTTCTTC
TRBV5-4	TRBJ1-2	.	.	CASSWPGRYGYTF	TGTGCCAGCAGCTGGCCGGGTCGCTATGGCTACACCTTC
TRBV7-3	TRBJ2-5	TRBD1	once	CASSVGQTPGETQYF	TGTGCCAGCAGCGTGGGACAGACCCCGGGGGAGACCCAGTACTTC
TRBV7-9	TRBJ1-4	.	.	CASSKPGLGEKLFF	TGTGCCAGCAGCAAACCAGGGTTGGGTGAAAAACTGTTTTTT
TRBV4-1	TRBJ1-3	.	.	CASSQDRQPGNTIYF	TGCGCCAGCAGCCAAGATCGACAGCCTGGAAACACCATATATTTT
TRBV6-6	TRBJ1-5	.	.	CASTGQPQHF	TGTGCCAGCACCGGTCAGCCCCAGCATTTT
TRBV10-1	TRBJ2-1	TRBD1	few	CASSEGTGISYNEQFF	TGCGCCAGCAGTGAGGGGACAGGGATATCCTACAATGAGCAGTTCTTC
TRBV19	TRBJ2-5	.	.	CASSIVGTGKETQYF	TGTGCCAGTAGTATAGTGGGAACGGGGAAAGAGACCCAGTACTTC
TRBV9	TRBJ2-3	.	.	CASSVDGNTDTQYF	TGTGCCAGCAGCGTAGACGGGAACACAGATACGCAGTATTTT
TRBV11-2	TRBJ2-1	.	.	CASRGGLNEQFF	TGTGCCAGCAGGGGGGGGCTCAATGAGCAGTTCTTC
TRBV5-4	TRBJ2-1	TRBD1	.	CASSWTGNEQFF	TGTGCCAGCAGCTGGACAGGTAATGAGCAGTTCTTC
TRBV7-9	TRBJ2-7	TRBD1	.	CASGQGRNEQYF	TGTGCCAGCGGACAGGGGAGGAACGAGCAGTACTTC
TRBV4-1	TRBJ1-2	.	.	CASSQVMTANYGYTF	TGCGCCAGCAGCCAGGTTATGACAGCAAACTATGGCTACACCTTC
TRBV10-3	TRBJ1-5	.	.	CAISANRDNQPQHF	TGTGCCATCAGCGCCAACAGGGACAATCAGCCCCAGCATTTT
TRBV7-3	TRBJ2-7	.	.	CASSQRHSSYEQYF	TGTGCCAGCAGCCAAAGGCACAGTTCCTACGAGCAGTACTTC
TRBV10-3	TRBJ1-2	.	.	CAITGSLGGYTF	TGTGCCATCACCGGGAGCCTCGGTGGCTACACCTTC
TRBV9	TRBJ2-3	.	few	CASSAEGRGQDTQYF	TGTGCCAGCAGCGCCGAGGGCCGAGGACAGGATACGCAGTATTTT
TRBV25-1	TRBJ1-4	TRBD1	.	CASSEPGQNNEKLFF	TGTGCCAGCAGTGAGCCGGGACAGAATAATGAAAAACTGTTTTTT
TRBV27	TRBJ1-4	.	once	CASSLSPGRAATNEKLFF	TGTGCCAGCAGTTTATCCCCGGGCAGGGCAGCAACTAATGAAAAACTGTTTTTT
TRBV23-1	TRBJ2-1	.	.	CASSQSWGGWISYNEQFF	TGCGCCAGCAGTCAATCGTGGGGGGGCTGGATATCCTACAATGAGCAGTTCTTC
TRBV10-3	TRBJ2-4	TRBD1	.	CAIRGTGLAKNIQYF	TGTGCCATCAGAGGGACAGGCCTAGCCAAAAACATTCAGTACTTC
TRBV21-1	TRBJ2-7	.	.	CASPRGGQYF	TGTGCCAGCCCTCGGGGGGGGCAGTACTTC